The table lists the clone carrying this T cell receptor beta chain with a few counts. The sample originates from a study of T cells in Graves' hyperthyroidism and ophthalmopathy. The CDR3 is 14 amino acids. Germline values: CDR1 SGHRS, CDR2 YFSETQ. Trimming cost V 3 bases and J 4 bases, with 13 bases left between them. Researchers amplified the TCR beta CDR3 regions from RNA transcripts. First-round RT-PCR of the TCR CDR3 relied on the HTBI primer set. TCRdb redid the calling of the multiplex PCR reads with MiXCR, one entry per CDR3 protein. The sample includes 450,000 to 650,000 distinct CDR3 sequences, around 20% of them seen just once.

Source material: blood. The gene calls are TRBV5-1 and TRBJ1-2, with a weak D call TRBD1 (5 bases). This TCR came from a man between 18 and 29 years old with Graves' hyperthyroidism. The CDR3 sequence: CASSSGEGSYGYTF. The CDR3 coding sequence is TGCGCCAGCAGCTCGGGGGAGGGCAGCTATGGCTACACCTTC.